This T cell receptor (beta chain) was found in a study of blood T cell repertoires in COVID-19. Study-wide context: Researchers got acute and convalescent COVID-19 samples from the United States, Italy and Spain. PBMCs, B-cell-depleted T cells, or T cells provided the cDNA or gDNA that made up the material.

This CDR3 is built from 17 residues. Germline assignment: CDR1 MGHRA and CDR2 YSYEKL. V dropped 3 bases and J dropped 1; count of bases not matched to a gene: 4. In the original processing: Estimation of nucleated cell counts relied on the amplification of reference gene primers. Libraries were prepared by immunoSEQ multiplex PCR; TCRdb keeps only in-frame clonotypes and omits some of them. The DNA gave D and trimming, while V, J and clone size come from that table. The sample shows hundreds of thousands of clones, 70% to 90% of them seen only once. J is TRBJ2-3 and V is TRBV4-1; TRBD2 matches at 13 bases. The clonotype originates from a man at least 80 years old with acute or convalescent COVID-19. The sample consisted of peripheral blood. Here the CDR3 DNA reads TGCGCCAGCAGCCAGCCCGGGACTAGCGGGGGCACAGATACGCAGTATTTT. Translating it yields CASSQPGTSGGTDTQYF.